This TCR beta chain emerged from a study of T cells in localized non-small cell lung cancer. Study results and limitations: Heterogeneity is still possible, as just one tumor region was sequenced.

Sequenced by immunoSEQ multiplex PCR; TCRdb stores in-frame clones only, minus some. The data contain about 77,000 clones, 88% of them singletons. About this clone: Antigen unknown.

V lost 1 base to trimming and J lost 6 bases; unmatched junction nucleotides: 4. Per germline, CDR1 SGHAT and CDR2 FQDESV (reference sequence). The length of the CDR3 is 15 residues. This receptor was identified in a woman aged 35 to 69 with stage I squamous cell lung carcinoma. The sample consisted of peripheral blood, taken before any cancer treatment. The chain combines TRBV11-1 with TRBJ2-1; 9 bases line up with TRBD2. The CDR3 sequence is CASSLVLAGVNEQFF. The CDR3 DNA follows: TGTGCCAGCAGCTTAGTCTTAGCGGGGGTCAATGAGCAGTTCTTC.